The sequence of this T cell receptor (beta chain) was determined in a study of blood T cells in healthy people across ages. Study-wide results and limits: Among long-lived donors, naive CD4+ cells were more numerous and diversity higher than in aged donors.

Trimming removed 5 bases at V and 0 bases at J, with 14 bases between. This CDR3 region has 17 residues. Germline CDR1 reads SGHTA; CDR2 reads FQGNSA. Concerning this clonotype: Antigen unknown.

Through a sample-barcoded 5' primer and a J-beta primer mix, a second PCR was run for roughly 6 to 12 cycles. Each cDNA was tagged by a template-switch adaptor containing 12 random nucleotides. Each of the samples gave a minimum of 3 million paired-end reads that contained CDR3. TCRdb independently ran MiXCR on the 5' RACE reads; one entry per CDR3 protein. This table has around 1,900,000 distinct CDR3 sequences, roughly two fifths appearing once. The rearrangement uses TRBV7-2 and TRBJ1-6; D gene unclear. Sequenced input: blood. This receptor was taken from a human donor in good health. Here the CDR3 reads CASSPSRVSSYNSPLHF. CDR3 in DNA: TGTGCCAGCAGCCCCTCCCGTGTCAGCTCCTATAATTCACCCCTCCACTTT. Looking up the rest from reference TRBV7-2 and TRBJ1-6 gives the full variable domain: GAGVSQSPSNKVTEKGKDVELRCDPISGHTALYWYRQSLGQGLEFLIYFQGNSAPDKSGLPSDRFSAERTGGSVSTLTIQRTQQEDSAVYLCASSPSRVSSYNSPLHFGNGTRLTVT.